A single TCR beta chain is shown here with its context. As yet, its antigen is unknown. Only in-frame clones appear in the TCRdb table, and some are missing; sequencing was by immunoSEQ multiplex PCR. The sample has about 34,000 clones; approximately 91% are singletons. Germline loops: CDR1 MNHEY, CDR2 SVGAGI. The CDR3 runs to 14 residues. The V end was cut by 5 bases, the J end by 3 bases, with 11 bases between. The data derive from a study of T cells in localized non-small cell lung cancer. General study points: Among blood samples, higher T cell density accompanied longer overall survival. Appearing in adjacent lung were a median about 50 of the top 100 tumor clones.

The TCR comes from a woman between 35 and 70 years old with stage I lung adenocarcinoma. The chain joins TRBV6-5 to TRBJ1-5, with D perhaps TRBD1 (6 bases). The sequencing used peripheral blood, collected before any cancer treatment. In nucleotides, the CDR3 is TGTGCCAGCAGTAACCGGGACACCAATCAGCCCCAGCATTTT. This translates into CASSNRDTNQPQHF.